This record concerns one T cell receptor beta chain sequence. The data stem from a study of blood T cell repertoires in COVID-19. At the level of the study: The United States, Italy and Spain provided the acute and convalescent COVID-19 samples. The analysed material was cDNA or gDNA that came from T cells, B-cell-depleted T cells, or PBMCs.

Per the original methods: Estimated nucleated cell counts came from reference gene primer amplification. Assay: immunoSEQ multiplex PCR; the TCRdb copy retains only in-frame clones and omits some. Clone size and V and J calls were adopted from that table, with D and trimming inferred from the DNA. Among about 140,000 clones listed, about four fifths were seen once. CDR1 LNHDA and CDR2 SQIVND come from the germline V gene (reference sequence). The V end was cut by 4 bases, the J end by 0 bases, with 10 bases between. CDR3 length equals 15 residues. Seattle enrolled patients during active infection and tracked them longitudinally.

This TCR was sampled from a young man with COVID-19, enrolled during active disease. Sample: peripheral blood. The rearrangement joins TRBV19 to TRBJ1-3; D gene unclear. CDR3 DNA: TGTGCCAGTAGTAGGCCTCCAGGCTCTGGAAACACCATATATTTT. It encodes CASSRPPGSGNTIYF.